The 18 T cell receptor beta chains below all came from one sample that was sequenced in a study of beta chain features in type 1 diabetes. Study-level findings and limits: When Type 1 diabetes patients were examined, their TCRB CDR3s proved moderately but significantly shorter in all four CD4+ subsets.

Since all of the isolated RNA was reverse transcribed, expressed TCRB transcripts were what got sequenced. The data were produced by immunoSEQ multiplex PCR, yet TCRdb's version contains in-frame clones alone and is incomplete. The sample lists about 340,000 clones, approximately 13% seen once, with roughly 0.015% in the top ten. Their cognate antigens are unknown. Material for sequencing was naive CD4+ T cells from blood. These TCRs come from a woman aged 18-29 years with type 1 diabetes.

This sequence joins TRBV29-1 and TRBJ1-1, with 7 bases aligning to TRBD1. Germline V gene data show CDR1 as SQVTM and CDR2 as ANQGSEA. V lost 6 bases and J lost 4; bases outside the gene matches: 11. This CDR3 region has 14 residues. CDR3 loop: CSVYRGAGSTEAFF. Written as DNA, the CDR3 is TGCAGCGTCTACAGGGGCGCAGGTAGCACTGAAGCTTTCTTT.

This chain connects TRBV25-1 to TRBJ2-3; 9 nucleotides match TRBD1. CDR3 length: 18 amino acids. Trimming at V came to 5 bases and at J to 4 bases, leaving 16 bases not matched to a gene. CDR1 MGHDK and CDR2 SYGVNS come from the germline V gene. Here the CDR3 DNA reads TGTGCCAGCAGTCAAGTCGAAGGCCGGGACAGGGTTTCAGATACGCAGTATTTT. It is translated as CASSQVEGRDRVSDTQYF.

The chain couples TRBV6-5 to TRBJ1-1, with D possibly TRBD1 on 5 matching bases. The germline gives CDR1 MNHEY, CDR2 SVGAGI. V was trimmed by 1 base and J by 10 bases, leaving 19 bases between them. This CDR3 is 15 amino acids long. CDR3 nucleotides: TGTGCCAGCAGTTACTGGGGGGGACCCGCAGGTCGAGCTTTCTTT. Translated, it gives CASSYWGGPAGRAFF.

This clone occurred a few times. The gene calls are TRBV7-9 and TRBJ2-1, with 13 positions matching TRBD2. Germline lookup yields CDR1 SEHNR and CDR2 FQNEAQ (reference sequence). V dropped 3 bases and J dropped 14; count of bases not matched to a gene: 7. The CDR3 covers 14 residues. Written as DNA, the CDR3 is TGTGCCAGCAGCTTCGGACTAGCGGGAGATCGAAAGTTCTTC. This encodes CASSFGLAGDRKFF.

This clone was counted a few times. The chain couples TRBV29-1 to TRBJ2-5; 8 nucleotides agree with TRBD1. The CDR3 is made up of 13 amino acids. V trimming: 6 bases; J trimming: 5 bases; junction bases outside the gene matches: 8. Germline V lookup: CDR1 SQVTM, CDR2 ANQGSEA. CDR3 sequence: CSVGQGLRETQYF. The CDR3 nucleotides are TGCAGCGTCGGACAGGGACTGAGGGAGACCCAGTACTTC.

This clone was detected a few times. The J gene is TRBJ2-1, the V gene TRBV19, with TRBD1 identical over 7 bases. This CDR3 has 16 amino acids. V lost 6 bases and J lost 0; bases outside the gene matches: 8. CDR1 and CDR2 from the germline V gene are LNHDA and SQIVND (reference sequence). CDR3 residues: CASSKTGASSYNEQFF. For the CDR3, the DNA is TGTGCCAGTAGCAAAACAGGGGCCTCCTCCTACAATGAGCAGTTCTTC.

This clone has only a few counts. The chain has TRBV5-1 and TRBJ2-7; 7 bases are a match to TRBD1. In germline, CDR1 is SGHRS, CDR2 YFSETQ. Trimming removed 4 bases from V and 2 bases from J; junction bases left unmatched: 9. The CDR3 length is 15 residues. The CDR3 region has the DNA TGCGCCAGCAGCCCGGGGACAGCCCTGACCTACGAGCAGTACTTC. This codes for CASSPGTALTYEQYF.

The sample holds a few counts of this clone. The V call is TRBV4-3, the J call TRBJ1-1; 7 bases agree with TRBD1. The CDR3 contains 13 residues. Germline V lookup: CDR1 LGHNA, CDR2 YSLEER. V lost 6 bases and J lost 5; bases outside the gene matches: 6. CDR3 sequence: CASSGQDWTEAFF. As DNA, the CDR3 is TGCGCCAGCAGTGGACAGGACTGGACTGAAGCTTTCTTT.

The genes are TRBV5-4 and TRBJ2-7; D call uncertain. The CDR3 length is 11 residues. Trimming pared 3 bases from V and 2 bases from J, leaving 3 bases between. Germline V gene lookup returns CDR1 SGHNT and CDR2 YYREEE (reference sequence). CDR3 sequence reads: CASSSAYEQYF. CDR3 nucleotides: TGTGCCAGCAGCTCGGCCTACGAGCAGTACTTC.

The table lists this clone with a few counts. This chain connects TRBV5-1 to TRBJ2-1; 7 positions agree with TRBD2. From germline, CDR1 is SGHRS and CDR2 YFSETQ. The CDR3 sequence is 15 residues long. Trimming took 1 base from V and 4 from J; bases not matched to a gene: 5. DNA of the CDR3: TGCGCCAGCAGCTTGTCGGGCGGGGGATACAATGAGCAGTTCTTC. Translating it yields CASSLSGGGYNEQFF.

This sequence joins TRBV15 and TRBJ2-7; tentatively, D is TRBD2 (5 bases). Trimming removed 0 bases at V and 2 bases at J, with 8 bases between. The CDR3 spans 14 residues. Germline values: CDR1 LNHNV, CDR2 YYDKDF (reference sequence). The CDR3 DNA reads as TGTGCCACCAGCAGAGATGGACTCCCCTACGAGCAGTACTTC. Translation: CATSRDGLPYEQYF.

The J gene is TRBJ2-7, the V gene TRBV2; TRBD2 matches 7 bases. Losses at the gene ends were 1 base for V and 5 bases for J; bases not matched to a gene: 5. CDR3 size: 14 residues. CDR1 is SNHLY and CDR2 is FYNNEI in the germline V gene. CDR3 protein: CASSEGGRANEQYF. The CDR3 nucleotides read TGTGCCAGCAGTGAAGGAGGGAGGGCCAACGAGCAGTACTTC. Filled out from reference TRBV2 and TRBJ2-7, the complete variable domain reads EPEVTQTPSHQVTQMGQEVILRCVPISNHLYFYWYRQILGQKVEFLVSFYNNEISEKSEIFDDQFSVERPDGSNFTLKIRSTKLEDSAMYFCASSEGGRANEQYFGPGTRLTVT.

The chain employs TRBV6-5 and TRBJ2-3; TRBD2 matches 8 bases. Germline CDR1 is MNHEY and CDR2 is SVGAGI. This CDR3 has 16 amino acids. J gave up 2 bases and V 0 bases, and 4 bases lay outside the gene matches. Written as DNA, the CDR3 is TGTGCCAGCAGTTACTCGTTTAGCGGGGCCACAGATACGCAGTATTTT. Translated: CASSYSFSGATDTQYF.

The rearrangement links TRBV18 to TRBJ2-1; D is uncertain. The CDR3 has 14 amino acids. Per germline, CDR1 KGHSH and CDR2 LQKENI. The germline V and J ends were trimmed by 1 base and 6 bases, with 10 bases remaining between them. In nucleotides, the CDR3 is TGTGCCAGCTCACCACGGGCAGTTCTCAATGAGCAGTTCTTC. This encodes CASSPRAVLNEQFF.

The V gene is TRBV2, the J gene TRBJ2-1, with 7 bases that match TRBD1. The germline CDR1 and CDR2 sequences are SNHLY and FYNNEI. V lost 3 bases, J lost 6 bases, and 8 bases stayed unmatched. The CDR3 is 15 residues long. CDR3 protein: CASSDWTGPSNEQFF. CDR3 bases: TGTGCCAGCAGTGACTGGACAGGACCCTCCAATGAGCAGTTCTTC.

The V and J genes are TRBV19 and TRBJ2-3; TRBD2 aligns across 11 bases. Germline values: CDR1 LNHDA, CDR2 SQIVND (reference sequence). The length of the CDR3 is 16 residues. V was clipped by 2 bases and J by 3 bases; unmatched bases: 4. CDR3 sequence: CASSILAGGRTDTQYF. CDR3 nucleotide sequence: TGTGCCAGTAGTATACTAGCGGGAGGAAGAACAGATACGCAGTATTTT.

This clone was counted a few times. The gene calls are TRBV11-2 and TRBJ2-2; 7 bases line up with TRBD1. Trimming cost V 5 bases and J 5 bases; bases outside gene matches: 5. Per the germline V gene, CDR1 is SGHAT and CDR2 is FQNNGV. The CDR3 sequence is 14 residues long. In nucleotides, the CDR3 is TGTGCCAGCAGCGCGTTCAGGGGGACCGGGGAGCTGTTTTTT. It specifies CASSAFRGTGELFF.

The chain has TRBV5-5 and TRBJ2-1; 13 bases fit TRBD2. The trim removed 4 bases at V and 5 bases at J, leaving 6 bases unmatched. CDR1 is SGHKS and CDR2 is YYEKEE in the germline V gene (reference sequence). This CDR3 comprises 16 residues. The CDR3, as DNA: TGTGCCAGCAGCCCCGGACTAGCGGGGGCACACAATGAGCAGTTCTTC. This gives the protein CASSPGLAGAHNEQFF.